Listed below are T cell receptor beta chains from one sample, sequenced in a study of CD8 T cells in Susac syndrome. TCRdb reanalysed the immunoSEQ multiplex PCR reads using MiXCR and keeps one entry per CDR3 protein. The sample consists of about 200,000 distinct CDR3 sequences, approximately 94% of them appearing once. Sequencing input: CD4+ T cells from PBMCs. These receptors originate from a human donor with multiple sclerosis. The CDR3 runs from the conserved cysteine through the conserved F or W. The D gene is left open where the match is weak.

TRBV30	13	TRBJ1-5	NA	TGTGCCTGGAGCCCCGGGGGGAGTCAGCCCCAGCATTTT	CAWSPGGSQPQHF
TRBV6-2/TRBV6-3	14	TRBJ2-7	TRBD2	TGTGCCAGCAGGCGCCTAGCGGGGAGCTACGAGCAGTACTTC	CASRRLAGSYEQYF
TRBV29-1	12	TRBJ2-7	NA	TGCAGCGTTATGCACAGCAGCTACGAGCAGTACTTC	CSVMHSSYEQYF
TRBV19	16	TRBJ1-5	NA	TGTGCCAGTAGTTCCCCCGGGCAGGGCAGCAATCAGCCCCAGCATTTT	CASSSPGQGSNQPQHF
TRBV4-1	14	TRBJ1-2	NA	TGCGCCAGCAGCCAACCTCAACGTACAGATGGCTACACCTTC	CASSQPQRTDGYTF
TRBV5-1	14	TRBJ2-2	NA	TGCGCCAGCAACCCGCAGGGACCCACCGGGGAGCTGTTTTTT	CASNPQGPTGELFF
TRBV27	16	TRBJ1-6	TRBD1	TGTGCCAGCAGTTTATCCCTCAGGGGGATGGGGTCACCCCTCCACTTT	CASSLSLRGMGSPLHF
TRBV10-3	15	TRBJ2-3	NA	NA	CAISESGRATDTQYF
TRBV13	15	TRBJ2-7	TRBD1	TGTGCCAGCAGCTTAAGAAGACAGGGGGCCCCCGAGCAGTACTTC	CASSLRRQGAPEQYF
TRBV4-1	16	TRBJ2-1	TRBD1	TGCGCCAGCAGCCAACCCGGGACAGGGAACTACAATGAGCAGTTCTTC	CASSQPGTGNYNEQFF
TRBV18	13	TRBJ2-7	NA	TGTGCCAGCCGAAAAGACAGTCGCTACGAGCAGTACTTC	CASRKDSRYEQYF
TRBV7-2	12	TRBJ1-2	NA	TGTGCCAGCCGTACTGGGGCGTTCGGCTACACCTTC	CASRTGAFGYTF
TRBV20-1	12	TRBJ1-1	NA	TGCAGTGCTATGTCCCTTAACACTGAAGCTTTCTTT	CSAMSLNTEAFF
TRBV29-1	12	TRBJ2-3	NA	TGCAGCGTTTCCTGGAACACAGATACGCAGTATTTT	CSVSWNTDTQYF
TRBV7-9	17	TRBJ2-3	NA	TGTGCCAGCAGCCTACGACCGGGACTCGGGCGGACAGATACGCAGTATTTT	CASSLRPGLGRTDTQYF
TRBV27	15	TRBJ2-7	TRBD1	TGTGCCAGCAGTTTTTATTTGGGACAGGGCTACGAGCAGTACTTC	CASSFYLGQGYEQYF
TRBV29-1	13	TRBJ1-1	TRBD1	TGCAGCGTTGGACGGACAGGTCACACTGAAGCTTTCTTT	CSVGRTGHTEAFF